The 32 T cell receptor beta chains below all came from one sample that was sequenced in a study of blood T cell repertoires in COVID-19. Clones were sequenced by immunoSEQ multiplex PCR, and TCRdb holds only the in-frame ones, with some missing. The sample lists 250,000 to 350,000 clones, approximately 91% occurring once. The sequenced sample was peripheral blood. Source of these receptors: a woman aged 30 to 39 with COVID-19, enrolled during active disease.

This chain joins TRBV14 and TRBJ1-5, with D perhaps matching TRBD1 (6 bases). Between the trimmed V and J ends, which lost 3 bases and 0 bases, there was a span of 15 bases. The CDR3 consists of 17 residues. Germline CDR1 reads SGHDN; CDR2 reads FVKESK. The CDR3 sequence is CASSQGQDSDSNQPQHF. The CDR3 nucleotides are TGTGCCAGCAGCCAGGGCCAGGACAGTGATAGCAATCAGCCCCAGCATTTT.

The rearrangement joins TRBV7-2 to TRBJ1-2; maybe TRBD1 (6 bases). This CDR3 is built from 12 residues. CDR1 and CDR2 (germline): SGHTA, FQGNSA. V lost 5 bases and J lost 4, with 8 bases in between. The CDR3 DNA reads TGTGCCAGCAGCGGACAGTCCTATGGCTACACCTTC. Translation gives CASSGQSYGYTF.

CDR3 coding DNA: TGTGCCAGCGGGAAGGGACTACCATTAACGAACACTGAAGCTTTCTTT. Protein: CASGKGLPLTNTEAFF. The chain couples TRBV28 to TRBJ1-1, with D perhaps TRBD1 (5 bases). Germline loops: CDR1 MDHEN, CDR2 SYDVKM. The CDR3 consists of 16 residues. Trimming cost V 8 bases and J 1 base, with 20 bases left between them.

The chain recombines TRBV25-1 with TRBJ2-1; TRBD1 aligns across 7 bases. The CDR3 runs to 15 residues. CDR1 and CDR2 from the germline V gene are MGHDK and SYGVNS. Unmatched junction bases numbered 7, after V lost 6 bases and J lost 2 bases. Here the CDR3 DNA reads TGTGCCAGCAGCCTGGGACAGATCCCCTACAATGAGCAGTTCTTC. Its protein is CASSLGQIPYNEQFF.

CDR3: CAWGAWASGRTDTQYF. The CDR3 DNA reads as TGTGCCTGGGGAGCTTGGGCTAGCGGGAGGACAGATACGCAGTATTTT. The gene calls are TRBV30 and TRBJ2-3, with 11 bases identical to TRBD2. The CDR3 runs 16 residues. V gave up 5 bases and J gave up 3 bases; unmatched junction bases: 10. Germline CDR1 GTSNPN, CDR2 SVGIG (reference sequence).

This chain links TRBV20-1 with TRBJ2-1, with 8 bases matching TRBD2. J was trimmed by 2 bases and V by 3 bases; bases with no gene match: 6. Germline CDR1 DFQATT, CDR2 SNEGSKA (reference sequence). The CDR3 extends over 15 amino acids. CDR3 sequence: CSASHPREAYNEQFF. CDR3 DNA: TGCAGTGCTAGTCATCCGCGGGAGGCCTACAATGAGCAGTTCTTC.

The chain is built from TRBV12-3 or TRBV12-4 and TRBJ1-2, with D perhaps matching TRBD1 (6 bases). The CDR3 is 13 amino acids. V was clipped by 6 bases and J by 3 bases, with 11 bases between them. CDR3 in amino acids: CASSPDRYYGYTF. Here the CDR3 DNA reads TGTGCCAGCAGCCCGGACAGATACTATGGCTACACCTTC.

This chain uses TRBV7-9 with TRBJ2-2; 11 bases agree with TRBD2. The CDR3 sequence is 16 residues long. V was pared by 8 bases and J by 1 base, with 6 bases of the junction left unmatched. The germline gives CDR1 SEHNR, CDR2 FQNEAQ (reference sequence). CDR3 amino acids: CASGRGTSGNTGELFF. The CDR3 DNA is TGTGCCAGCGGAAGAGGGACTAGCGGGAACACCGGGGAGCTGTTTTTT.

This clone was observed a single time. Other nucleotide sequences in the sample specify the same CDR3. The chain is built from TRBV27 and TRBJ2-7, with 7 nucleotides matching TRBD1. V gave up 3 bases and J gave up 4 bases; unmatched junction bases: 3. The CDR3 sequence is 13 residues long. Germline V gives CDR1 MNHEY, CDR2 SMNVEV (reference sequence). CDR3 amino acids: CASSLRQGYEQYF. The CDR3 coding sequence is TGTGCCAGCAGTTTGCGACAGGGTTACGAGCAGTACTTC.

This chain joins TRBV28 and TRBJ1-2; D perhaps matches TRBD1 (5 bases). From germline, CDR1 is MDHEN and CDR2 SYDVKM. V lost 5 bases, J lost 1 base, and 5 bases lay in between. The CDR3 has 12 residues. The CDR3 here is CASSRGNYGYTF. In DNA, the CDR3 is TGTGCCAGCAGTAGGGGTAACTATGGCTACACCTTC.

The CDR3 coding sequence is TGTGCCAGCAGTTACGCTAGCGGGAGAGGGAATGAGCAGTTCTTC. This codes for CASSYASGRGNEQFF. V is TRBV6-6 and J is TRBJ2-1, with 10 bases lining up with TRBD2. J was trimmed by 7 bases and V by 2 bases; bases with no gene match: 5. The germline gives CDR1 MNHNY, CDR2 SVGAGI (reference sequence). The length of the CDR3 is 15 residues.

This clone was seen only a few times. The chain recombines TRBV18 with TRBJ2-5, with D uncertain. Germline loops: CDR1 KGHSH, CDR2 LQKENI. Trimming left V 2 bases short and J 4 bases short, with 5 bases between. The CDR3 sequence is 12 residues long. CDR3 sequence (DNA): TGTGCCAGCTCACCATTCCGAGAGACCCAGTACTTC. Protein sequence: CASSPFRETQYF.

This chain links TRBV11-3 with TRBJ1-4, with 8 nucleotides matching TRBD1. The junction had 13 bases not matched to a gene; V was cut back by 5 bases and J by 5 bases. CDR1 SGHNT and CDR2 YENEEA come from the germline V gene. The length of the CDR3 is 17 residues. CDR3 protein: CASSRFRDRRPNEKLFF. The CDR3 DNA reads as TGTGCCAGCAGCCGGTTCCGGGACAGGAGACCGAATGAAAAACTGTTTTTT.

This chain links TRBV15 with TRBJ2-1; D possibly corresponds to TRBD2 (6 bases). Trimming left V 0 bases short and J 4 bases short, with 16 bases between. CDR1 LNHNV and CDR2 YYDKDF come from the germline V gene (reference sequence). This CDR3 is 17 amino acids long. The chain's CDR3 is CATSRDSRGGPYNEQFF. For the CDR3, the DNA is TGTGCCACCAGCAGAGATTCGCGGGGCGGACCGTACAATGAGCAGTTCTTC.

This clone occurred once. CDR3 sequence (DNA): TGTGCCAGCAGAATACAGGGGAACTATGGCTACACCTTC. Translation: CASRIQGNYGYTF. This chain joins TRBV12-3 or TRBV12-4 and TRBJ1-2; the match to TRBD1 covers 7 bases. This CDR3 spans 13 amino acids. With 6 bases clipped from V and 2 bases from J, the junction kept 3 bases outside the gene matches.

The rearrangement joins TRBV11-2 to TRBJ1-6, with 9 bases identical to TRBD1. Looked up from germline, CDR1 is SGHAT and CDR2 is FQNNGV. Losses at the gene ends were 4 bases for V and 9 bases for J; bases not matched to a gene: 13. The CDR3 sequence is 17 residues long. The CDR3, as DNA: TGTGCCAGCAGCTCGTTAAAGTCGACAGGGGGGGTTTCACCCCTCCACTTT. Translation gives CASSSLKSTGGVSPLHF.

The rearrangement uses TRBV3-1 (or the pseudogene TRBV3-2) and TRBJ2-3; 10 bases agree with TRBD2. The CDR3 totals 17 residues. Germline V gene lookup returns CDR1 LGHDT and CDR2 YNNKEL (reference sequence). The V and J ends lost 0 bases and 3 bases, in that order; junction bases with no gene match: 6. CDR3 amino acids: CASSQDASGRGTDTQYF. CDR3 nucleotide sequence: TGTGCCAGCAGCCAAGACGCTAGCGGGAGAGGTACAGATACGCAGTATTTT.

This clone has a handful of counts. The chain uses TRBV4-3 and TRBJ2-6; D remains unclear. V gave up 0 bases and J gave up 0 bases, with 6 bases separating them. This CDR3 contains 16 residues. CDR1 and CDR2 from the germline V gene are LGHNA and YSLEER. CDR3 nucleotides: TGCGCCAGCAGCCAAGACTTCGTCTCTGGGGCCAACGTCCTGACTTTC. Translated, it gives CASSQDFVSGANVLTF.

The gene calls are TRBV18 and TRBJ2-5; 8 bases agree with TRBD1. The CDR3 sequence is 15 residues long. The germline V gene encodes CDR1 KGHSH and CDR2 LQKENI. V was pared by 4 bases and J by 1 base, with 5 bases of the junction left unmatched. In DNA form, the CDR3 reads TGTGCCAGCTCACAACTCACAGGGGGCCAAGAGACCCAGTACTTC. It translates to CASSQLTGGQETQYF.

The chain employs TRBV6-2 or TRBV6-3 and TRBJ2-7, with D possibly matching TRBD2 (6 bases). Per germline, CDR1 MNHEY and CDR2 SVGEGT. V was clipped by 6 bases and J by 3 bases, with 21 bases between them. The length of the CDR3 is 16 residues. The CDR3 sequence is CASSQRHSGLFYEQYF. The CDR3 DNA is TGTGCCAGCAGCCAGAGACATAGCGGACTCTTCTACGAGCAGTACTTC.

V and J are TRBV3-1 (or the pseudogene TRBV3-2) and TRBJ2-1; possible D gene TRBD2, 6 bases. The CDR3 contains 14 residues. V was pared by 1 base and J by 5 bases, with 9 bases between. In germline, CDR1 is LGHDT, CDR2 YNNKEL (reference sequence). The CDR3 loop is CASSQGLENNEQFF. The CDR3 DNA reads TGTGCCAGCAGCCAAGGACTAGAAAACAATGAGCAGTTCTTC.

The chain employs TRBV27 and TRBJ1-6, with unresolved D. V was shortened by 3 bases and J by 7 bases, with 4 bases between the two germline ends. This CDR3 region has 12 residues. Germline lookup yields CDR1 MNHEY and CDR2 SMNVEV (reference sequence). The CDR3 DNA reads as TGTGCCAGCAGTTTCTCGAATTCACCCCTCCACTTT. Translated, it gives CASSFSNSPLHF.

The chain combines TRBV6-2 or TRBV6-3 with TRBJ2-2; TRBD2 agrees at 13 bases. The CDR3 sequence is 18 residues long. J was trimmed by 6 bases and V by 4 bases; bases with no gene match: 11. CDR1 and CDR2 from the germline V gene are MNHEY and SVGEGT. CDR3 in DNA: TGTGCCAGCAGTTCCCTACTAGCGGGAGGGCCCTCCGCCGGGGAGCTGTTTTTT. This sequence encodes CASSSLLAGGPSAGELFF.

The chain has TRBV27 and TRBJ2-7; 7 bases match TRBD2. Per germline, CDR1 MNHEY and CDR2 SMNVEV (reference sequence). This CDR3 comprises 14 residues. Trimming removed 7 bases from V and 0 bases from J; junction bases left unmatched: 6. Here the CDR3 reads CASTSAGVSYEQYF. The DNA of the CDR3 is TGTGCCAGCACCTCGGCGGGAGTCTCCTACGAGCAGTACTTC.

The chain has TRBV6-6 and TRBJ1-6, with TRBD1 identical over 9 bases. This CDR3 comprises 14 residues. V lost 6 bases to trimming and J lost 3 bases; unmatched junction nucleotides: 0. From germline, CDR1 is MNHNY and CDR2 SVGAGI (reference sequence). This CDR3 reads CASRTGGYNSPLHF. For the CDR3, the DNA is TGTGCCAGCAGGACAGGGGGCTATAATTCACCCCTCCACTTT.

The genes are TRBV5-1 and TRBJ2-1; D is possibly TRBD1 (7 bases). V lost 0 bases and J 7 bases, leaving 11 bases between the germline ends. This CDR3 has 14 residues. CDR1 is SGHRS and CDR2 is YFSETQ in the germline V gene. CDR3 sequence: CASSLGPGGNEQFF. The DNA of the CDR3 is TGCGCCAGCAGCTTGGGCCCAGGGGGGAATGAGCAGTTCTTC. The full variable domain, its missing parts supplied by reference TRBV5-1 and TRBJ2-1, is KAGVTQTPRYLIKTRGQQVTLSCSPISGHRSVSWYQQTPGQGLQFLFEYFSETQRNKGNFPGRFSGRQFSNSRSEMNVSTLELGDSALYLCASSLGPGGNEQFFGPGTRLTVL.

The rearrangement joins TRBV6-6 to TRBJ2-7, with D possibly matching TRBD2 (6 bases). The CDR3 loop spans 15 amino acids. V gave up 2 bases and J gave up 5 bases, with 16 bases separating them. Germline V CDR1 and CDR2: MNHNY, SVGAGI (reference sequence). The CDR3 loop reads CASSYGSGDTDEQYF. CDR3 in DNA: TGTGCCAGCAGTTACGGATCGGGGGATACGGACGAGCAGTACTTC.

The chain is built from TRBV2 and TRBJ1-2, with 9 bases fitting TRBD1. Germline values: CDR1 SNHLY, CDR2 FYNNEI. There are 14 residues in the CDR3. The junction had 8 bases not matched to a gene; V was cut back by 5 bases and J by 7 bases. In DNA form, the CDR3 reads TGTGCCAGCAGTTCCGGGACAGGGCGGTCTGGCTACACCTTC. The encoded protein is CASSSGTGRSGYTF.

The gene calls are TRBV5-5 and TRBJ2-3, with D unclear. The CDR3 contains 12 residues. Germline-derived CDR1 and CDR2 are SGHKS and YYEKEE (reference sequence). V dropped 4 bases and J dropped 3 bases, with 6 bases sitting between them. This chain's CDR3 is CASSVVTDTQYF. The DNA for the CDR3 is TGTGCCAGCAGCGTCGTTACAGATACGCAGTATTTT.

The chain joins TRBV3-1 (or the pseudogene TRBV3-2) to TRBJ1-4; D is uncertain. Germline-derived CDR1 and CDR2 are LGHDT and YNNKEL (reference sequence). The ends were cut back, 2 bases at V and 2 bases at J, with 15 bases in the middle. The CDR3 is made up of 17 amino acids. CDR3 sequence reads: CASSQFQSGGTNEKLFF. The DNA for the CDR3 is TGTGCCAGCAGCCAATTCCAGTCGGGCGGGACTAATGAAAAACTGTTTTTT.

This clone was seen once. This sequence joins TRBV6-6 and TRBJ2-5, with D maybe TRBD1 (6 bases). The germline V gene encodes CDR1 MNHNY and CDR2 SVGAGI (reference sequence). The CDR3 extends over 15 amino acids. The germline V and J ends were trimmed by 5 bases and 5 bases, with 18 bases remaining between them. The CDR3 DNA reads as TGTGCCAGCAGTAGGAGCCAACAGGGTGGGGAGACCCAGTACTTC. Translating it yields CASSRSQQGGETQYF.

V usage is TRBV15 and J usage is TRBJ2-1; 11 nucleotides match TRBD2. In germline, CDR1 is LNHNV, CDR2 YYDKDF (reference sequence). There are 15 residues in the CDR3. Unmatched junction bases numbered 7, after V lost 7 bases and J lost 5 bases. This chain's CDR3 is CATTPGTSGNNEQFF. Written as DNA, the CDR3 is TGTGCCACCACCCCCGGGACTAGCGGCAACAATGAGCAGTTCTTC.